Reported below is one TCR beta chain. These data originate in a study of blood T cell repertoires in COVID-19. Study as a whole: T cells, B-cell-depleted T cells, or PBMCs provided the cDNA or gDNA that served as material.

There are 14 residues in the CDR3. J gave up 10 bases and V 6 bases, and 9 bases lay outside the gene matches. Per germline, CDR1 MNHEY and CDR2 SVGAGI. In the authors' methods: It was from reference gene primer amplification that nucleated cell counts were estimated. Profiled with immunoSEQ multiplex PCR; TCRdb holds only in-frame clones, not every one. V and J calls and clone size are as listed in that table; D and trimming were resolved from the DNA. Of 45,000 to 65,000 clones listed, 85% to 90% are singletons. The chain has TRBV6-5 and TRBJ1-6; 7 bases fit TRBD1. The sample was peripheral blood. The source of this sequence is a human donor in a cohort sampled during active COVID-19. The CDR3 DNA reads TGTGCCAGCAGCCCGCTGCAGGGGGAATCACCCCTCCACTTT. Translated, it gives CASSPLQGESPLHF.